This entry features one TCR beta chain sequence. Its matching antigen is unknown. The source of the sample is a study of neoadjuvant anti-PD-1 for oral cavity cancer. In the study overall: Patients mostly received three to four biweekly nivolumab doses at 3 mg/kg before surgery. Patients without progression got a fourth dose around day 43. Overall study findings and caveats: Each response group had just three patients in TCR analyses.

Clones were read by immunoSEQ multiplex PCR, and TCRdb kept only the in-frame ones, dropping some. The sample lists tens of thousands of clones, more than 35% seen once, with around 15% in the top ten. Stated time point: after neoadjuvant nivolumab, at surgical resection. Patients were newly diagnosed with stage II-IVA oral cavity squamous cell carcinoma without prior systemic or radiation treatment. The length of the CDR3 is 14 residues. Germline-derived CDR1 and CDR2 are MNHEY and SMNVEV (reference sequence). V was clipped by 5 bases and J by 3 bases, with 11 bases between them. This chain links TRBV27 with TRBJ1-5; D gene uncertain. This sample comprised tumor tissue, obtained after nivolumab (anti-PD-1) treatment. The sequence was obtained from a person aged 35-79 years with oral cavity squamous cell carcinoma. CDR3 residues: CASSQGGPNQPQHF. For the CDR3, the DNA is TGTGCCAGCAGTCAAGGTGGGCCCAATCAGCCCCAGCATTTT.